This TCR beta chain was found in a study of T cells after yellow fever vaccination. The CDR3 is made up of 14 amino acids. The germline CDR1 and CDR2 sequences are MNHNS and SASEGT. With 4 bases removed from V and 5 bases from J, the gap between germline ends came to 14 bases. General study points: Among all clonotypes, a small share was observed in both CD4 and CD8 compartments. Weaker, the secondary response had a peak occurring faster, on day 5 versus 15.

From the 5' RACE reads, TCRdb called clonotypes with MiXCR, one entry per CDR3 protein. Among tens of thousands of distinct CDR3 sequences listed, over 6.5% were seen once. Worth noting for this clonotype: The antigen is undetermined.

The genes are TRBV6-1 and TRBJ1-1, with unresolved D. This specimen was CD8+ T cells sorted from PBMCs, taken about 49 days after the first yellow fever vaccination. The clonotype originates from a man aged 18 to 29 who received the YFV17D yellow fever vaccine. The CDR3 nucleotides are TGTGCCAGCAGTGGCCAGCCTTCGGTTACTGAAGCTTTCTTT. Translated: CASSGQPSVTEAFF.